This TCR beta chain comes out of a study of blood T cell repertoires in COVID-19. There are a few counts of this clone. Sequencing used immunoSEQ multiplex PCR; TCRdb keeps in-frame clones, though not all of them. The sample contains approximately 190,000 clones, over 70% of which appear only once. This CDR3 is 14 amino acids long. CDR1 and CDR2 from the germline V gene are MDHEN and SYDVKM. Trimming cost V 6 bases and J 9 bases; bases outside gene matches: 12. The chain has TRBV28 and TRBJ2-5; 8 bases line up with TRBD1. The sample comprised peripheral blood. The TCR sequence derives from a man aged 55 to 70 with active or convalescent COVID-19. CDR3 in DNA: TGTGCCAGCAGCCGCACAGGGGGGAGGACGGCCCAGTACTTC. Translated: CASSRTGGRTAQYF.